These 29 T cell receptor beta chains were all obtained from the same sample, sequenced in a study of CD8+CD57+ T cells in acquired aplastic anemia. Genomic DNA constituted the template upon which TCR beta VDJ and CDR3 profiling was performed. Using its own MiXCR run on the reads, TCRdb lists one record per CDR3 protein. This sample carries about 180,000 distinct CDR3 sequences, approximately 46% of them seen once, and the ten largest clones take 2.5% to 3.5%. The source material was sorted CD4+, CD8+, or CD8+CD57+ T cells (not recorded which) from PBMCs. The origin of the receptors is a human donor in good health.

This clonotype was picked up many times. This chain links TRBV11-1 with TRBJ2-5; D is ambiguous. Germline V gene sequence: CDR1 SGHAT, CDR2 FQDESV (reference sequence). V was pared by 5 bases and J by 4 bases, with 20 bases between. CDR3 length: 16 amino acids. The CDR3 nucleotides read TGTGCCAGCAGCAGACAACTGGCCCAACCAGGAGAGACCCAGTACTTC. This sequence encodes CASSRQLAQPGETQYF. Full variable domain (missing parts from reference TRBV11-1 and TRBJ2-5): EAEVAQSPRYKITEKSQAVAFWCDPISGHATLYWYRQILGQGPELLVQFQDESVVDDSQLPKDRFSAERLKGVDSTLKIQPAELGDSAMYLCASSRQLAQPGETQYFGPGTRLLVL.

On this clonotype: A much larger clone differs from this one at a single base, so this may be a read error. The CDR3 region is CASSFQGGPDQYF. The DNA of the CDR3 is TGTGCCAGCAGTTTCCAGGGTGGTCCCGATCAGTACTTC. V and J are TRBV27 and TRBJ2-7, with D possibly being TRBD1 (5 bases). This CDR3 has 13 amino acids. Germline V gene data show CDR1 as MNHEY and CDR2 as SMNVEV (reference sequence). Trimming took 3 bases from V and 10 from J, leaving 16 bases between them.

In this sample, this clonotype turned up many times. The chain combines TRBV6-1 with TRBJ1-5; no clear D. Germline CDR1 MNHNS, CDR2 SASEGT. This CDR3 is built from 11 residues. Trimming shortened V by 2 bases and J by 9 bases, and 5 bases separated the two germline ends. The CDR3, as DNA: TGTGCCAGCAGTGAAATAGCGCCCCAGCATTTT. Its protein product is CASSEIAPQHF.

The chain's CDR3 is CASSSGWNSPLHF. CDR3 DNA sequence: TGTGCCAGCAGCTCGGGATGGAATTCACCCCTCCACTTT. The chain links TRBV7-9 to TRBJ1-6, with unresolved D. Trimming stripped 4 bases from V and 7 bases from J, with 8 bases between. Germline V CDR1 and CDR2: SEHNR, FQNEAQ (reference sequence). CDR3 length: 13 residues.

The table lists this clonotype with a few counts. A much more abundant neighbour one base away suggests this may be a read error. CDR3 in DNA: TGTGCCAGCAGTGAAAGGACTAGCGGGGGGGCCCGTAACGGGGAGCTGTTTTTT. This codes for CASSERTSGGARNGELFF. The rearrangement links TRBV2 to TRBJ2-2, with 15 bases lining up with TRBD2. Unmatched junction bases numbered 8, after V lost 2 bases and J lost 7 bases. The CDR3 sequence is 18 residues long. Germline CDR1 SNHLY, CDR2 FYNNEI.

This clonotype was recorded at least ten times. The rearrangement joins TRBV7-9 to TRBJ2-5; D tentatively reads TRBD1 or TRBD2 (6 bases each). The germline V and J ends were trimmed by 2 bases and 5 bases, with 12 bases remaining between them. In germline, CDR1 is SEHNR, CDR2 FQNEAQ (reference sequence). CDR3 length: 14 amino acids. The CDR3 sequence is CASSLMGGAETQYF. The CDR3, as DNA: TGTGCCAGCAGCTTAATGGGGGGCGCGGAGACCCAGTACTTC. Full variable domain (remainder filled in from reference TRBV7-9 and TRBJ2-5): DTGVSQNPRHKITKRGQNVTFRCDPISEHNRLYWYRQTLGQGPEFLTYFQNEAQLEKSRLLSDRFSAERPKGSFSTLEIQRTEQGDSAMYLCASSLMGGAETQYFGPGTRLLVL.

The CDR3 reads CATRGTVDTGELFF. The DNA of the CDR3 is TGTGCCACCAGGGGGACAGTCGACACCGGGGAGCTGTTTTTT. The V and J genes are TRBV24-1 and TRBJ2-2, with 7 bases matching TRBD1. The length of the CDR3 is 14 residues. The trim removed 7 bases at V and 3 bases at J, leaving 4 bases unmatched. The germline V gene encodes CDR1 KGHDR and CDR2 SFDVKD.

The CDR3 DNA sequence: TGTGCCAGCAGCGTCGATCCCTACAATGAGCAGTTCTTC. Translated: CASSVDPYNEQFF. The gene calls are TRBV9 and TRBJ2-1; no definite D call. Trimming took 2 bases from V and 2 from J, leaving 5 bases between them. Germline CDR1 is SGDLS and CDR2 is YYNGEE. This CDR3 has 13 amino acids.

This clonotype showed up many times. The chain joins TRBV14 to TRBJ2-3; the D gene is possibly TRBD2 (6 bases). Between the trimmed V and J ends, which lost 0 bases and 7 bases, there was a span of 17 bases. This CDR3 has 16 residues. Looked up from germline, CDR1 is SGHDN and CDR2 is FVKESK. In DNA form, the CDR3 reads TGTGCCAGCAGCCAAGATGGGACGGGAGTGCGAAATACGCAGTATTTT. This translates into CASSQDGTGVRNTQYF.

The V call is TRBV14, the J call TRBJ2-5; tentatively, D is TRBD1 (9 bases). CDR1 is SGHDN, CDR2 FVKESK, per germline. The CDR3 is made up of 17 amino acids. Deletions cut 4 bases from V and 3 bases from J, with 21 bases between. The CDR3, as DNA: TGTGCCAGCAGCCGCACTGGACAGGGGACTAGTAAAGAGACCCAGTACTTC. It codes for CASSRTGQGTSKETQYF.

The CDR3 here is CASSVGDRENTEAFF. CDR3 DNA sequence: TGCGCCAGCAGTGTGGGGGACAGGGAGAACACTGAAGCTTTCTTT. The rearrangement links TRBV10-1 to TRBJ1-1, with 9 bases identical to TRBD1. The CDR3 is 15 residues long. CDR1 and CDR2 (germline): WNHNN, SYGVQD (reference sequence). The V gene end was trimmed by 4 bases and the J gene end by 1 base; junction bases not matched to a gene: 4.

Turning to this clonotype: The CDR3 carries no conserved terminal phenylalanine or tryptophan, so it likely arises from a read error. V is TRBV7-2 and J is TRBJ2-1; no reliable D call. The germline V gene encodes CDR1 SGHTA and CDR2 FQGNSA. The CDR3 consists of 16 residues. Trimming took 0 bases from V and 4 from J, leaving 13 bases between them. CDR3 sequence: CASSLARSYFYNEQFL. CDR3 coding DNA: TGTGCCAGCAGCTTAGCCCGTTCCTACTTTTACAATGAGCAGTTCCTC.

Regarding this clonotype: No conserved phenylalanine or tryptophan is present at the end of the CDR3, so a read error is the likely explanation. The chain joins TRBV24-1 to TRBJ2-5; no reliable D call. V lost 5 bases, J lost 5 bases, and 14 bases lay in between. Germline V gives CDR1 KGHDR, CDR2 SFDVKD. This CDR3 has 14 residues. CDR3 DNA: TGTGCCACCAGTGGTCCCTCTCGGATCGAGACCCAGTACCTC. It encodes CATSGPSRIETQYL.

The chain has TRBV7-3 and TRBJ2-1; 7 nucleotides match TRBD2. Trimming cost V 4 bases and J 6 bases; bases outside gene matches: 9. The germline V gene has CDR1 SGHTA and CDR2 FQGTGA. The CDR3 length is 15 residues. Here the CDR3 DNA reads TGTGCCAGCAGCTCTAGTCCGGGAGGAGTCAATGAGCAGTTCTTC. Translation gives CASSSSPGGVNEQFF.

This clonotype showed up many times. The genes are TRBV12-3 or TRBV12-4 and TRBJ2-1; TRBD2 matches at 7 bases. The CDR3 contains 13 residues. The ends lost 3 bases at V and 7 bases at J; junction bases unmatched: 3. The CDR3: CASSFHSGNEQFF. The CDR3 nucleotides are TGTGCCAGCAGTTTCCATAGCGGGAATGAGCAGTTCTTC.

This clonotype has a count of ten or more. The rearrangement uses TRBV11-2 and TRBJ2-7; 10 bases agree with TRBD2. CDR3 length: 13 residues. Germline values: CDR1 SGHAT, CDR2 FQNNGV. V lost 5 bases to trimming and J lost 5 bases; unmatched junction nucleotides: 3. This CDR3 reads CASSRTSGDEQYF. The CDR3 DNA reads TGTGCCAGCAGCAGGACTAGCGGCGACGAGCAGTACTTC.

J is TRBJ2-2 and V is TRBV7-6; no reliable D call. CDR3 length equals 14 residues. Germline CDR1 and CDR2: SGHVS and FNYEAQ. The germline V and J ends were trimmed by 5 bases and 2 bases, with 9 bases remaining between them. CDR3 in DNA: TGTGCCAGCAGCCGTGGTTCCAACACCGGGGAGCTGTTTTTT. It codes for CASSRGSNTGELFF.

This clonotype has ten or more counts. The CDR3 sequence is CASSQQGGGTEAFF. CDR3 in DNA: TGTGCCAGCAGCCAGCAGGGAGGGGGCACTGAAGCTTTCTTT. The V call is TRBV11-2, the J call TRBJ1-1; D is possibly TRBD1 (6 bases). Germline V gives CDR1 SGHAT, CDR2 FQNNGV. The CDR3 totals 14 residues. V shed 5 bases and J shed 4 bases, with 14 bases lying between them. Together with reference TRBV11-2 and TRBJ1-1, the CDR3 gives the full variable domain: EAGVAQSPRYKIIEKRQSVAFWCNPISGHATLYWYQQILGQGPKLLIQFQNNGVVDDSQLPKDRFSAERLKGVDSTLKIQPAKLEDSAVYLCASSQQGGGTEAFFGQGTRLTVV.

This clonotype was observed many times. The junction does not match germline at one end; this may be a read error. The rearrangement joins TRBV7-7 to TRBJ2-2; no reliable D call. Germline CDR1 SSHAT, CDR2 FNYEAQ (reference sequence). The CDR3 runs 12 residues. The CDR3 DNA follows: TGTGCTAGCAGCTCCAACGGCGTGGAGCTGTTTTTT. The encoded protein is CASSSNGVELFF.

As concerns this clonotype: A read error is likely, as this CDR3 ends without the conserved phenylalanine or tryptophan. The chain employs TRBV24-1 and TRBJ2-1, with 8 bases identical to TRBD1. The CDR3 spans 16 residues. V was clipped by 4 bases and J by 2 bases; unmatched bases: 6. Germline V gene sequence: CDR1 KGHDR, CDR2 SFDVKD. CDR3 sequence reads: CATSEQRDRTYNEQFL. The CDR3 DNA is TGTGCCACCAGTGAACAACGGGACAGGACCTACAATGAGCAGTTCCTC.

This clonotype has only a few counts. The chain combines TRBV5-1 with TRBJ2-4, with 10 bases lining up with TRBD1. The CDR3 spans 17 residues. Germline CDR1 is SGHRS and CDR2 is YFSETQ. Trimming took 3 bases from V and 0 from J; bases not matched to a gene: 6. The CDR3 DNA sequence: TGCGCCAGCAGCTACGGTGGACAGGGGGTAGCCAAAAACATTCAGTACTTC. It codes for CASSYGGQGVAKNIQYF.

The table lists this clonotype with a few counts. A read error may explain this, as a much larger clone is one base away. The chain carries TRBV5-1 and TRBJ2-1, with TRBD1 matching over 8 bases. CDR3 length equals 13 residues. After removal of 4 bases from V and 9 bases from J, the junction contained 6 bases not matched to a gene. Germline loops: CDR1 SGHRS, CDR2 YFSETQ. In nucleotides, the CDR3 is TGCGCCAGCAGCAGGCTTGGGACAGGTGAGCAGTTCTTC. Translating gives CASSRLGTGEQFF.

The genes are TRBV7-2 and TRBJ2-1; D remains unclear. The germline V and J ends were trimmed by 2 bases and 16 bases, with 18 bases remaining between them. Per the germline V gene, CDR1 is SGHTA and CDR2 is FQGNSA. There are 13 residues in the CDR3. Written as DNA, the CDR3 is TGTGCCAGCAGCTTAACAATAGTAGTCGGTGGCTTCTTC. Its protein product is CASSLTIVVGGFF.

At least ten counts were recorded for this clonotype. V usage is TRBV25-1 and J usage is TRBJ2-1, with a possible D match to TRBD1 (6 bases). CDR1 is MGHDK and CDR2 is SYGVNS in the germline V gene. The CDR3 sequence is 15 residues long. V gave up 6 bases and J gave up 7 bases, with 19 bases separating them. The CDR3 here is CASSVVVRGRNEQFF. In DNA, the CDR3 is TGTGCCAGCAGCGTAGTAGTCAGGGGAAGAAATGAGCAGTTCTTC. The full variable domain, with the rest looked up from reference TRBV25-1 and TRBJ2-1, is EADIYQTPRYLVIGTGKKITLECSQTMGHDKMYWYQQDPGMELHLIHYSYGVNSTEKGDLSSESTVSRIRTEHFPLTLESARPSHTSQYLCASSVVVRGRNEQFFGPGTRLTVL.

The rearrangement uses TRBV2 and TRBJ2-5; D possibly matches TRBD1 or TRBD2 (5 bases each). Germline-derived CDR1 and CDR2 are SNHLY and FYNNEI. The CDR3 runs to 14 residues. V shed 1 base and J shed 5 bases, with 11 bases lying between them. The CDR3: CASSEGIGEETQYF. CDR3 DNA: TGTGCCAGCAGTGAAGGGATAGGGGAGGAGACCCAGTACTTC. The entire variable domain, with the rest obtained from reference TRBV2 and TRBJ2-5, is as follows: EPEVTQTPSHQVTQMGQEVILRCVPISNHLYFYWYRQILGQKVEFLVSFYNNEISEKSEIFDDQFSVERPDGSNFTLKIRSTKLEDSAMYFCASSEGIGEETQYFGPGTRLLVL.

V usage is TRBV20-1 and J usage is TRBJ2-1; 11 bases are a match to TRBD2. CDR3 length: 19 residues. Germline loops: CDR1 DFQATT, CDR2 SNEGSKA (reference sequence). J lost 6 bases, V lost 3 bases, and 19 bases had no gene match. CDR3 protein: CSASGVMGSGGALLNEQFF. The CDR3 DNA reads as TGCAGTGCTAGTGGGGTGATGGGTAGCGGGGGGGCCTTGCTCAATGAGCAGTTCTTC.

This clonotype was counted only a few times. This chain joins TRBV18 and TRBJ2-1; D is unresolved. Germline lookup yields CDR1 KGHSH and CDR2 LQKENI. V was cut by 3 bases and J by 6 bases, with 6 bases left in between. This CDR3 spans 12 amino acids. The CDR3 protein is CASSPLGNEQFF. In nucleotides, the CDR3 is TGTGCCAGCTCACCTCTCGGCAATGAGCAGTTCTTC.

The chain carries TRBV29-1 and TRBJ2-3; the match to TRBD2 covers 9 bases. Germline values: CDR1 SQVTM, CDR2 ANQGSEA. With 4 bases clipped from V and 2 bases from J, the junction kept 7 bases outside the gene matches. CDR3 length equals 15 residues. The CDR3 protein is CSVVPSGDFTDTQYF. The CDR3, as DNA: TGCAGCGTTGTTCCTAGCGGGGACTTCACAGATACGCAGTATTTT.

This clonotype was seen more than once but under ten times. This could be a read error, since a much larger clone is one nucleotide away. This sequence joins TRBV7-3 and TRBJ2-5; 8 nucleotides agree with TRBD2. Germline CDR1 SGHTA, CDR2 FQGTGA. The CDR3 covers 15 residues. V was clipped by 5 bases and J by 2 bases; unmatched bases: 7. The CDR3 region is CASSKLAGPQETQYF. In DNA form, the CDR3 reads TGTGCCAGCAGCAAATTAGCGGGGCCTCAAGAGACCCAGTACTTC.